A selection of T cell receptor beta chains follows, all from one sample in a study of early T cells in non-severe SARS-CoV-2 infection. TCRdb itself ran the 5' RACE reads through MiXCR, one entry per CDR3 protein. The sample lists approximately 67,000 distinct CDR3 sequences, 11% occurring once. The specimen was whole blood. The receptors here all came from an adult who was a healthcare worker with PCR-confirmed SARS-CoV-2 infection or an uninfected control (not recorded which). CDR3s include the opening cysteine and the closing phenylalanine or tryptophan. D genes are given only for firm matches. Part of the rows lack a size; the others show once, few, many or a class for expanded clones.

V gene: TRBV4-2; clone size: few; J gene: TRBJ2-5; D gene: TRBD1; CDR3 DNA: TGTGCCAGCAGCCAAGATCTTGGCCGGACAGGGGGTAGGGAGACCCAGTACTTC; CDR3 protein: CASSQDLGRTGGRETQYF
V gene: TRBV29-1; clone size: .; J gene: TRBJ1-1; D gene: .; CDR3 DNA: TGCAGCGTTGAGGGGGGCCCGAACACTGAAGCTTTCTTT; CDR3 protein: CSVEGGPNTEAFF
V gene: TRBV30; clone size: many; J gene: TRBJ2-5; D gene: .; CDR3 DNA: TGTGCCTATACAGGGCTAGCAGAGACCCAGTACTTC; CDR3 protein: CAYTGLAETQYF
V gene: TRBV11-2; clone size: few; J gene: TRBJ2-7; D gene: TRBD2; CDR3 DNA: TGTGCCAGCAGTCCACACGCGCTAGCGGGAGGTCACGAGCAGTACTTC; CDR3 protein: CASSPHALAGGHEQYF
V gene: TRBV7-9; clone size: .; J gene: TRBJ2-6; D gene: TRBD1; CDR3 DNA: TGTGCCAGCAGCTTAGTGGGCAGGGGGCGCGCTGGGGCCAACGTCCTGACTTTC; CDR3 protein: CASSLVGRGRAGANVLTF
V gene: TRBV12-3/TRBV12-4; clone size: many; J gene: TRBJ1-1; D gene: .; CDR3 DNA: TGTGCCAGCAGTCCACAGGGGAACACTGAAGCTTTCTTT; CDR3 protein: CASSPQGNTEAFF
V gene: TRBV18; clone size: .; J gene: TRBJ1-5; D gene: .; CDR3 DNA: TGTGCCAGCTCACGAGAGAGTCAGCCCCAGCATTTT; CDR3 protein: CASSRESQPQHF
V gene: TRBV6-1; clone size: .; J gene: TRBJ2-3; D gene: .; CDR3 DNA: TGTGCCAGCACCTTAGACTCGAGTACGCAGTATTTT; CDR3 protein: CASTLDSSTQYF
V gene: TRBV2; clone size: .; J gene: TRBJ2-2; D gene: .; CDR3 DNA: TGTGCCAGCAGTGTGGGCAGTCGCACCGGGGAGCTGTTTTTT; CDR3 protein: CASSVGSRTGELFF
V gene: TRBV15; clone size: many; J gene: TRBJ2-7; D gene: .; CDR3 DNA: TGTGCCACCAGCCTTGGTAGGGGCCTCTACGAGCAGTACTTC; CDR3 protein: CATSLGRGLYEQYF
V gene: TRBV6-4; clone size: many; J gene: TRBJ2-1; D gene: TRBD2; CDR3 DNA: TGTGCCAGCAGTGTAGCGGGGGACCCCTACAATGAGCAGTTCTTC; CDR3 protein: CASSVAGDPYNEQFF
V gene: TRBV5-1; clone size: many; J gene: TRBJ2-1; D gene: TRBD1; CDR3 DNA: TGCGCCAGCAGCGGGAAAACAGGGGGAATCTACAATGAGCAGTTCTTC; CDR3 protein: CASSGKTGGIYNEQFF
V gene: TRBV12-2; clone size: many; J gene: TRBJ2-7; D gene: .; CDR3 DNA: TGTGCAAGTCGCTTACTGTTGATGTCGGGGGCGGCGTACTTC; CDR3 protein: CASRLLLMSGAAYF
V gene: TRBV29-1; clone size: many; J gene: TRBJ2-7; D gene: .; CDR3 DNA: TGCAGCGTTGGGGACGCCTTTCAAAAGTACTTC; CDR3 protein: CSVGDAFQKYF
V gene: TRBV6-1; clone size: few; J gene: TRBJ1-1; D gene: .; CDR3 DNA: TGTGCCAGCAGTGGGGGGAAACGGAGGGATCTGAACACTGAAGCTTTCTTT; CDR3 protein: CASSGGKRRDLNTEAFF
V gene: TRBV11-2; clone size: .; J gene: TRBJ1-1; D gene: .; CDR3 DNA: TGTGCCAGCAGCTTACTCCGCGGGGCGAACACTGAAGCTTTCTTT; CDR3 protein: CASSLLRGANTEAFF
V gene: TRBV27; clone size: many; J gene: TRBJ1-1; D gene: .; CDR3 DNA: TGTGCCAGCAGTTCTATCCATTCCGGACGGATGAACACTGAAGCTTTCTTT; CDR3 protein: CASSSIHSGRMNTEAFF
V gene: TRBV5-1; clone size: many; J gene: TRBJ2-7; D gene: .; CDR3 DNA: TGCGCCAGCAGCTTAGAGGGTTCCTACGAGCAGTACTTC; CDR3 protein: CASSLEGSYEQYF
V gene: TRBV11-2; clone size: few; J gene: TRBJ1-3; D gene: .; CDR3 DNA: TGTGCCAGTGGCTGGGGGAGCTCTGGAAACACCATATATTTT; CDR3 protein: CASGWGSSGNTIYF
V gene: TRBV18; clone size: few; J gene: TRBJ1-2; D gene: TRBD1; CDR3 DNA: TGTGCCAGCTCGCAAAGGACAGGGGGAAACTATGGCTACACCTTC; CDR3 protein: CASSQRTGGNYGYTF
V gene: TRBV7-8; clone size: .; J gene: TRBJ1-4; D gene: .; CDR3 DNA: TGTGCCAGCAGCCGAGGACTCCTTGCAACTAATGAAAAACTGTTTTTT; CDR3 protein: CASSRGLLATNEKLFF
V gene: TRBV11-2; clone size: .; J gene: TRBJ2-1; D gene: .; CDR3 DNA: TGTGCCAGCAGCTTAGCTTTGTACAATGAGCAGTTCTTC; CDR3 protein: CASSLALYNEQFF
V gene: TRBV10-2; clone size: .; J gene: TRBJ1-1; D gene: .; CDR3 DNA: TGCGCCAGCAGTGCAGGGACGAGCACTGAAGCTTTCTTT; CDR3 protein: CASSAGTSTEAFF
V gene: TRBV11-2; clone size: few; J gene: TRBJ2-5; D gene: .; CDR3 DNA: TGTGCCAGCAGCTTAGTCCCAGCGGAGACCCAGTACTTC; CDR3 protein: CASSLVPAETQYF
V gene: TRBV18; clone size: many; J gene: TRBJ2-7; D gene: TRBD2; CDR3 DNA: TGTGCCAGCTCCCCAACGGCTAGCGGGATGTCGGTGCGAGGCGAGCAGTACTTC; CDR3 protein: CASSPTASGMSVRGEQYF
V gene: TRBV29-1; clone size: few; J gene: TRBJ1-1; D gene: .; CDR3 DNA: TGCAGCGTTGACTCCGGGACCCCGAACACTGAAGCTTTCTTT; CDR3 protein: CSVDSGTPNTEAFF
V gene: TRBV28; clone size: few; J gene: TRBJ1-1; D gene: .; CDR3 DNA: TGTGCCAGCAACCCCCCACCAGGAATGAACACTGAAGCTTTCTTT; CDR3 protein: CASNPPPGMNTEAFF
V gene: TRBV6-6; clone size: .; J gene: TRBJ2-7; D gene: .; CDR3 DNA: TGTGCCAGCAGTTACTCGACTGAGGAGCAGTACTTC; CDR3 protein: CASSYSTEEQYF
V gene: TRBV11-2; clone size: many; J gene: TRBJ1-1; D gene: .; CDR3 DNA: TGTGCCAGCAGCCACCCAGGGGTCGGGGCTTTCTTT; CDR3 protein: CASSHPGVGAFF
V gene: TRBV18; clone size: few; J gene: TRBJ2-3; D gene: .; CDR3 DNA: TGTGCCAGCTCACCTCCGCATGGGTACCTTACGCAGTATTTT; CDR3 protein: CASSPPHGYLTQYF
V gene: TRBV6-5; clone size: few; J gene: TRBJ2-7; D gene: .; CDR3 DNA: TGTGCCAGCAGTTACTCGACAGCCTCCTACGAGCAGTACTTC; CDR3 protein: CASSYSTASYEQYF
V gene: TRBV20-1; clone size: many; J gene: TRBJ1-1; D gene: .; CDR3 DNA: TGCAGTGCTAGAGATCTCGGCTTTGTAGGGAACACTGAAGCTTTCTTT; CDR3 protein: CSARDLGFVGNTEAFF
V gene: TRBV4-1; clone size: few; J gene: TRBJ2-7; D gene: .; CDR3 DNA: TGCGCCAGCAGCCAAGATCATCCGGTGTCCGAGCAGTACTTC; CDR3 protein: CASSQDHPVSEQYF
V gene: TRBV29-1; clone size: many; J gene: TRBJ2-1; D gene: TRBD2; CDR3 DNA: TGCAGCGTTGACCAGCGGGGAGTGGATGAGCAGTTCTTC; CDR3 protein: CSVDQRGVDEQFF
V gene: TRBV7-6; clone size: many; J gene: TRBJ1-4; D gene: TRBD1; CDR3 DNA: TGTGCCAGCAGCGGCAGGACAGGGGTTGAAAAACTGTTTTTT; CDR3 protein: CASSGRTGVEKLFF
V gene: TRBV3-1; clone size: .; J gene: TRBJ2-2; D gene: .; CDR3 DNA: TGTGCCAGCAGCCAAGATGGGCAGGTCCCCGGGGAGCTGTTTTTT; CDR3 protein: CASSQDGQVPGELFF
V gene: TRBV2; clone size: many; J gene: TRBJ2-1; D gene: .; CDR3 DNA: TGTGCCAGCAGTGTTTCGAGAAACAATGAGCAGTTCTTC; CDR3 protein: CASSVSRNNEQFF